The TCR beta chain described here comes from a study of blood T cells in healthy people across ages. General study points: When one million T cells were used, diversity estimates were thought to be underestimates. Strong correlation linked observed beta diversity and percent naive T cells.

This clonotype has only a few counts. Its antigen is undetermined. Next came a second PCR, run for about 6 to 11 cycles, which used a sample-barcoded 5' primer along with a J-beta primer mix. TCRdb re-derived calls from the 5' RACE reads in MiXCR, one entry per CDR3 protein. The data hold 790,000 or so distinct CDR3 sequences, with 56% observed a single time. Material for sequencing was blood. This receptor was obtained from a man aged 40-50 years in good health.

The chain's CDR3 is CASSLLAGGLQAGELFF. CDR3 in DNA: TGTGCCAGCAGCTTGCTAGCGGGGGGGCTTCAAGCAGGGGAGCTGTTTTTT. The chain carries TRBV7-2 and TRBJ2-2; TRBD2 aligns across 12 bases. This CDR3 is built from 17 residues. CDR1 is SGHTA, CDR2 FQGNSA, per germline. The trim removed 3 bases at V and 8 bases at J, leaving 10 bases unmatched.